These T cell receptor beta chains were read from a single sample in a study of blood T cells in healthy people across ages. Each CDR3 protein gets one entry after TCRdb re-called the 5' RACE reads with MiXCR. The profile shows some 1.8 million distinct CDR3 sequences, about 39% of them singletons. Sample: blood. The receptors were gathered from a human donor in good health. The CDR3 runs from the conserved cysteine through the conserved F or W.

TRBV4-3	TRBJ2-1	CASSQEGGSGGTPYNEQFF
TRBV5-5	TRBJ2-1	CASSLDAASSYNEQFF
TRBV2	TRBJ1-1	CASSEKGFGEAFF
TRBV20-1	TRBJ1-5	CSARRQGARNQPQHF
TRBV6-6	TRBJ1-5	CASYPGQGFNQSQHF
TRBV18	TRBJ2-7	CASSPPGTSGGSYEQYF
TRBV6-2/TRBV6-3	TRBJ1-5	CASRPGQGKISSEHF
TRBV27	TRBJ2-1	CASSWGQGKSSYEQFF
TRBV12-5	TRBJ2-1	CASGYSSYNEQFF
TRBV5-1	TRBJ2-5	CASSLTVGGATEETQYF
TRBV2	TRBJ2-1	CASTGTKTYNEQFF
TRBV7-2	TRBJ1-2	CASSLLGGASANYGYTF
TRBV4-2	TRBJ2-1	CANSPATSGVYNEQFF
TRBV4-3	TRBJ1-5	CASSQDYREDQPQHF
TRBV12-3/TRBV12-4	TRBJ2-1	CASSLNIYEQFF
TRBV7-2	TRBJ2-3	CASSFERRGTQYF
TRBV4-3	TRBJ2-4	CASSQDGLAGVTKNIQYF
TRBV28	TRBJ1-5	CASRPTGFRVQPQHF
TRBV4-1	TRBJ1-2	CASSQDPVPVYGYTF
TRBV2	TRBJ2-7	CASFGVDGQYF
TRBV6-2/TRBV6-3	NA	CASSYRAVIYEQYF
TRBV30	TRBJ2-3	CAWSVISGGTDTQYF
TRBV19	TRBJ2-1	CASSIRPQGGSNEQFF
TRBV6-5	TRBJ2-3	CASSHTSGGDSTDTQYF
TRBV12-3/TRBV12-4	TRBJ1-1	CASSFDRAFF
TRBV12-3/TRBV12-4	TRBJ2-3	CASSPESGGLALDTQYF
TRBV30	TRBJ1-1	CAWGQGTDTEAFF
TRBV7-8	TRBJ1-5	CASSLVAGQGRGQPQHF
TRBV12-3/TRBV12-4	TRBJ1-1	CASGQQMNTEAFF